This T cell receptor (beta chain) was recorded in a study of cytomegalovirus exposure and HLA in healthy donors. Germline CDR1 reads MNHEY; CDR2 reads SMNVEV (reference sequence). CDR3 length: 14 residues. The study ran its PCR with 60 Vbeta and 13 Jbeta primers. Profiled with immunoSEQ multiplex PCR; TCRdb holds only in-frame clones, not every one. Among about 120,000 clones listed, 70% to 80% were seen once. The rearrangement uses TRBV27 and TRBJ2-5, with unresolved D. The last part of the DNA fits TRBJ2-7 better; the J call may be wrong. The sample consisted of PBMCs. This receptor was obtained from a middle-aged woman in good health and CMV-seropositive. The CDR3, as DNA: TGTGCCAGCAGTTCTGAACCGATATCCTACGAGCAGTACTTC. Translated: CASSSEPISYEQYF.